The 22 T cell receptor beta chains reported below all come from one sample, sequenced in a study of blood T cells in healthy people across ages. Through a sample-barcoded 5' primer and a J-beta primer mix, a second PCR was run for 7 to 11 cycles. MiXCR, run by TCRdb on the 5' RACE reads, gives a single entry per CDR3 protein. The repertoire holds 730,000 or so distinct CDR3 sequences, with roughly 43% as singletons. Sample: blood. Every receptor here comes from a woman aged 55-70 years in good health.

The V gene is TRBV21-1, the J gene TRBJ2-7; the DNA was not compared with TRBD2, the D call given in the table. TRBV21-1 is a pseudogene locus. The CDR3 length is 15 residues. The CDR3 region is CASSKVGLATYEQYF. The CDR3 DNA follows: TGTGCCAGCAGCAAAGTTGGGCTAGCAACCTACGAGCAGTACTTC.

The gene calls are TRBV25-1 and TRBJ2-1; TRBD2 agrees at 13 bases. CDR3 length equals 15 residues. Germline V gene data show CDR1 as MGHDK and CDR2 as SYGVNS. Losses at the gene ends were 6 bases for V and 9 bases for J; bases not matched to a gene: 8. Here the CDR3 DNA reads TGTGCCAGCAGCTGGACTAGCGGGAGTTTCAGTGAGCAGTTCTTC. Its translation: CASSWTSGSFSEQFF.

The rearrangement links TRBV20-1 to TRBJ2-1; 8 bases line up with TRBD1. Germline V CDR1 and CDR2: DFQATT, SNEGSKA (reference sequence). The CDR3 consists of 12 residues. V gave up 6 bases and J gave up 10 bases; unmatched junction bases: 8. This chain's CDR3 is CSAHGQGFEQFF. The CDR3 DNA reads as TGCAGTGCCCATGGACAGGGCTTCGAGCAGTTCTTC.

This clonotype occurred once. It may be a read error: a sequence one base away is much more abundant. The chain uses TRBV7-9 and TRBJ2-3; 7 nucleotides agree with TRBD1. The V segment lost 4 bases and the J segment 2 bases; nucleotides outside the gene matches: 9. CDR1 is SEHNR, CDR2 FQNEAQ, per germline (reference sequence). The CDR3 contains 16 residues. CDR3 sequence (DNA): TGTGCCAGCAGCTCGAGGGGGACAGTCCACACAGATACGCAGTATTTT. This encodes CASSSRGTVHTDTQYF.

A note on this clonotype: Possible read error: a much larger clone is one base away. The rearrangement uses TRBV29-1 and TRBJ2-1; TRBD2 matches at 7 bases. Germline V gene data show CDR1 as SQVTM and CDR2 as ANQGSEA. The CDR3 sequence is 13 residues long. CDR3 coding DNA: TGCAGCGTAAGAACTAGCGACGCCAATGGGCAGTTCTTC. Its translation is CSVRTSDANGQFF.

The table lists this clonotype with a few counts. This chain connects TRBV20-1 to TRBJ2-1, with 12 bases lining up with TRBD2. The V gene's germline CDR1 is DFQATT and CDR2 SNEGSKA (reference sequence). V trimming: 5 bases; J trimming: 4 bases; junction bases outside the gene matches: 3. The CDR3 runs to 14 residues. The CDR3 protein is CSAFTSGRYNEQFF. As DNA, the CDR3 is TGCAGTGCTTTTACTAGCGGGAGGTACAATGAGCAGTTCTTC.

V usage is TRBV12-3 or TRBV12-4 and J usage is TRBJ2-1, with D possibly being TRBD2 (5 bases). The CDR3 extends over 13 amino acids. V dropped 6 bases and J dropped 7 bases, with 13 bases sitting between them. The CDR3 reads CASSHARGNEQFF. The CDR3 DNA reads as TGTGCCAGCAGCCACGCGCGAGGGAATGAGCAGTTCTTC.

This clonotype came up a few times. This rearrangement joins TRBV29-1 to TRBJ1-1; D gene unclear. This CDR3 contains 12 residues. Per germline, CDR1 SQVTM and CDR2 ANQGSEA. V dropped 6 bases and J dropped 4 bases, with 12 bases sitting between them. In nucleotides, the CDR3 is TGCAGCGTGAAGGAGGGAGGCACTGAAGCTTTCTTT. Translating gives CSVKEGGTEAFF. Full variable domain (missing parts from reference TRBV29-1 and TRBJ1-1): SAVISQKPSRDICQRGTSLTIQCQVDSQVTMMFWYRQQPGQSLTLIATANQGSEATYESGFVIDKFPISRPNLTFSTLTVSNMSPEDSSIYLCSVKEGGTEAFFGQGTRLTVV.

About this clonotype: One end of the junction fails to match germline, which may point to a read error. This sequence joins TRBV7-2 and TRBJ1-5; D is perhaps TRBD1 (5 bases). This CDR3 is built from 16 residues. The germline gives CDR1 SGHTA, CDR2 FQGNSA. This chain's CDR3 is CASSLGGWSGNQLQHF. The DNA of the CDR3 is TGTGCCAGCAGCTTAGGGGGGTGGTCCGGCAATCAGCTCCAGCATTTT. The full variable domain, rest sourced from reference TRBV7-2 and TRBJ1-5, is GAGVSQSPSNKVTEKGKDVELRCDPISGHTALYWYRQSLGQGLEFLIYFQGNSAPDKSGLPSDRFSAERTGGSVSTLTIQRTQQEDSAVYLCASSLGGWSGNQLQHFGDGTRLSIL.

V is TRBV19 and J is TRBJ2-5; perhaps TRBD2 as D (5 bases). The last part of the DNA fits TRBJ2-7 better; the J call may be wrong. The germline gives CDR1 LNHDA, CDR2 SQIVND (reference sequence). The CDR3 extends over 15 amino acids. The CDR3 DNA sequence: TGTGCCAGTAGTATAGGTAACGGGGTCTCCTACGAGCAGTACTTC. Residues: CASSIGNGVSYEQYF.

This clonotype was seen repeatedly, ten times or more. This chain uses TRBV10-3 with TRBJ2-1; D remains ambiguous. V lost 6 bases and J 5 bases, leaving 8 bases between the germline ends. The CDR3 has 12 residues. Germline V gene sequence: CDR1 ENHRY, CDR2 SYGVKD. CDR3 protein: CAIRDGNNEQFF. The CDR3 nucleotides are TGTGCCATCAGGGACGGAAACAATGAGCAGTTCTTC.

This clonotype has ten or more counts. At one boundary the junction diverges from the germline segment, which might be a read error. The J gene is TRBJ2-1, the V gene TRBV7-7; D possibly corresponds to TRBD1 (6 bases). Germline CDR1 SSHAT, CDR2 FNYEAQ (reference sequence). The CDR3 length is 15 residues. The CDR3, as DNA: TGTGCTAGCAGCTTATCAGGGGAGAATTACAATGAGCAGTTCTTC. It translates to CASSLSGENYNEQFF.

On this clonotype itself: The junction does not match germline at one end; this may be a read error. CDR3 residues: CATNRDSRLDPYNKQFF. The DNA of the CDR3 is TGTGCCACCAACAGAGATTCCAGGCTAGACCCCTACAATAAGCAGTTCTTC. The V gene is TRBV15, the J gene TRBJ2-1; D ambiguous. The germline gives CDR1 LNHNV, CDR2 YYDKDF (reference sequence). CDR3 length equals 17 residues. Full variable domain (missing parts from reference TRBV15 and TRBJ2-1): DAMVIQNPRYQVTQFGKPVTLSCSQTLNHNVMYWYQQKSSQAPKLLFHYYDKDFNNEADTPDNFQSRRPNTSFCFLDIRSPGLGDTAMYLCATNRDSRLDPYNKQFFGPGTRLTVL.

The CDR3 sequence: CAWSIGVLPTGTQYF. The CDR3 region has the DNA TGTGCCTGGAGTATAGGTGTCCTACCCACGGGAACCCAGTACTTC. J is TRBJ2-4 and V is TRBV30, with D maybe TRBD2 (5 bases). There are 15 residues in the CDR3. In germline, CDR1 is GTSNPN, CDR2 SVGIG (reference sequence). V lost 2 bases and J 13 bases, leaving 24 bases between the germline ends.

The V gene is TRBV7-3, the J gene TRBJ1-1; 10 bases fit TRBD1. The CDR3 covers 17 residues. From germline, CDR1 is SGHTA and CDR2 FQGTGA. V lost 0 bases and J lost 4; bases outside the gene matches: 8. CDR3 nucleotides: TGTGCCAGCAGCTTAACCGCCCCGGACAGGGGGTTCACTGAAGCTTTCTTT. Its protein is CASSLTAPDRGFTEAFF.

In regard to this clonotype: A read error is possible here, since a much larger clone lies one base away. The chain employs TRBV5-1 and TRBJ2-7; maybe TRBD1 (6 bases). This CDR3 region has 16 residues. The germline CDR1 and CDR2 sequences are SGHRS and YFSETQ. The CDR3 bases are TGCGCCAGCAGCCTCCAAAGAACCGGGACAACGTACGAGCAGTGCTTC. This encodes CASSLQRTGTTYEQCF.

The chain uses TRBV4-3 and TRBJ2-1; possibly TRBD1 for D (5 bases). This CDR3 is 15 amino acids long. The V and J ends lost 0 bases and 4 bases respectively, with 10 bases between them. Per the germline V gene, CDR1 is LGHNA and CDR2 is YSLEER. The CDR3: CASSQDWGGYNEQFF. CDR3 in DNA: TGCGCCAGCAGCCAAGATTGGGGCGGATACAATGAGCAGTTCTTC.

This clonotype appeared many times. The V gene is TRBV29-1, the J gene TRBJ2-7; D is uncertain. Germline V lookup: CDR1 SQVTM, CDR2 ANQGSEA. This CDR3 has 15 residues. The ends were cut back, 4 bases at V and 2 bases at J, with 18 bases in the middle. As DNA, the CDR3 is TGCAGCGTTGCCACCGGGTCAGGTGCCACCTACGAGCAGTACTTC. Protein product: CSVATGSGATYEQYF.

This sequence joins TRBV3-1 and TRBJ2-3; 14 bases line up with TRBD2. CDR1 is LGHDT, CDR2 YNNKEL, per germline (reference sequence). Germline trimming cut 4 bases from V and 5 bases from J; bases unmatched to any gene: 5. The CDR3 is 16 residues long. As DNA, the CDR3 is TGTGCCAGCAGCCCGGGACTAGCGGGGGCCGGAGATACGCAGTATTTT. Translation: CASSPGLAGAGDTQYF.

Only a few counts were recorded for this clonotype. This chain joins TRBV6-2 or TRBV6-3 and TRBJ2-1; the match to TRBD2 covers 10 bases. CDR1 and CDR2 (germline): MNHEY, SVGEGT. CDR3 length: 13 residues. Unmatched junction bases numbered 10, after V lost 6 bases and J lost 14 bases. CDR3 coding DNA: TGTGCCAGCAGACCCACTAGCGGGACTTTGGAGTTCTTC. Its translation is CASRPTSGTLEFF.

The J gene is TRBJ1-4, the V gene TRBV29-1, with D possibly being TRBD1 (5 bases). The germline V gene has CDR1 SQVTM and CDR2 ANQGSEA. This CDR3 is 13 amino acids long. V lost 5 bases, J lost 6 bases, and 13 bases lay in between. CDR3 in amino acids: CSVKGSNDEKLFF. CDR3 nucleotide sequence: TGCAGCGTTAAGGGGAGTAACGATGAAAAACTGTTTTTT.

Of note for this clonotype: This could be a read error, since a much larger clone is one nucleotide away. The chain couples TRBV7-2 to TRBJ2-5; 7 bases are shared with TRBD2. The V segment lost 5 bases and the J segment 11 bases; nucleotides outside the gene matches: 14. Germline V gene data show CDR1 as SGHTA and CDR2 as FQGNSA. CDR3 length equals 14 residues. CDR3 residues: CASSLERGQIEQYF. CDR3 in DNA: TGTGCCAGCAGCCTCGAGCGGGGTCAGATTGAGCAGTACTTC.